This TCR beta chain is from a study of T-cell memory formation after mild COVID-19. Overall study findings and caveats: From day 15 to 85, contracting clones were balanced between CD4 and CD8, whereas later expanders leaned toward CD4+. In second-wave clones peaking day 37, SARS-CoV-2 specificity remained unconfirmed. Among contracting clones, CD4+ were mainly CM/EM and CD8+ enriched in EMRA. In pre-infection memory, a portion of responding clones appeared, which suggested that cross-reactive memory joined.

Germline values: CDR1 MNHEY, CDR2 SMNVEV (reference sequence). The CDR3 runs to 15 residues. In its sample, this clonotype was seen once. As yet, its antigen is unknown. One end of the junction is discordant with germline, which a read error may explain. In TCRdb, the 5' RACE reads were re-called with MiXCR into one record per CDR3 protein. The sample records about 340,000 distinct CDR3 sequences, over 10% being singletons. This TCR was recovered from a man aged 18 to 30 who had mild COVID-19 (a few samples of this study predate the infection). Cell type and time point are not known. The sequenced material came from PBMCs or a T cell subset sorted from them (not recorded which). This chain links TRBV27 with TRBJ1-4; D perhaps matches TRBD1 (5 bases). CDR3 amino acids: CVSRRRGIANEKLFF. The CDR3, as DNA: TGTGTCAGCAGGAGAAGGGGAATAGCTAATGAAAAACTGTTTTTT.